This TCR beta chain was identified during a study of CD8 T cells in ankylosing spondylitis. There are many counts of this clonotype. Antigen specificity is unknown. One entry per CDR3 protein results from TCRdb running MiXCR on the 5' RACE reads. The profile shows approximately 520,000 distinct CDR3 sequences, less than 6% of them singletons. General study results and limits: The study looked at matched synovial fluid samples from ankylosing spondylitis patients. Disease-linked clones were reported to be significantly enriched there. Past research had described some motif variants in reactive arthritis synovial fluid and blood. What appeared characteristic of ankylosing spondylitis blood was a TCR beta motif of several highly homologous variants. Disease-associated clonotypes exhibited CD8+ identity and were relatively infrequent in peripheral blood.

Material: blood, either unsorted or a sorted T cell fraction (not recorded which). The receptor was isolated from a male donor with ankylosing spondylitis.

The CDR3: CASSRIWDSGTDTQYF. CDR3 DNA sequence: TGTGCCAGCAGCCGAATCTGGGATTCCGGCACAGATACGCAGTATTTT. This sequence joins TRBV12-3 or TRBV12-4 and TRBJ2-3, with D hard to call. Trimming took 6 bases from V and 1 from J, leaving 17 bases between them. CDR3 length: 16 residues.